This TCR beta chain was sequenced during a study of blood T cell repertoires in COVID-19. As for the study in general: From the United States, Italy and Spain came samples of acute and convalescent COVID-19. PBMCs, B-cell-depleted T cells, or T cells were the source of the cDNA or gDNA that made up the material.

CDR3 length: 13 residues. Trimming took off 4 bases at V and 3 bases at J, with 9 bases between the two ends. Germline V gene lookup returns CDR1 KGHDR and CDR2 SFDVKD. Generated by immunoSEQ multiplex PCR, the TCRdb table keeps only in-frame clones and is missing some. Seen here are around 75,000 clones, under 85% observed once, and the top ten hold roughly 13%. In Seattle, patients joined the study during active infection and were tracked longitudinally. The chain is built from TRBV24-1 and TRBJ2-7; TRBD2 might be the D (5 bases). The source material was peripheral blood. This receptor was taken from a man aged 45 to 65 with COVID-19, enrolled during active disease. CDR3 bases: TGTGCCACCAGTGACGGGGAAGGCTACGAGCAGTACTTC. Amino acids: CATSDGEGYEQYF.